What follows is one TCR beta chain and its context. Its matching antigen is unknown. This entry comes from a study of early stage breast cancer tumors. Study background: Of around 15 invasive breast tumors, about a dozen were hormone receptor-positive, HER2-negative. Under 10 ER+/PR+/HER2- tumors were invasive ductal; four were invasive lobular.

Measured with immunoSEQ multiplex PCR; TCRdb has only the in-frame clones, and not every one. The repertoire holds 45,000 to 65,000 clones, with 78% as singletons. Trimming stripped 0 bases from V and 7 bases from J, with 13 bases between. The CDR3 is made up of 14 amino acids. Germline CDR1 and CDR2: KGHSH and LQKENI. General study results and limits: Enriched TCRB sequences shared across patients were mostly commonly generated sequences. Comparing each tissue with blood distinguished tumor from normal in 14 of 16 patients.

This sequence joins TRBV18 and TRBJ2-7; no definite D call. This TCR was recovered from a person aged 40 to 50 with breast cancer. Sequences were obtained from blood. This CDR3 is CASSPPSAVGEQYF. The CDR3 DNA follows: TGTGCCAGCTCACCACCGTCTGCGGTTGGAGAGCAGTACTTC.